Below, 29 T cell receptor beta chains from the same sample are listed, as sequenced in a study of CD8 T cells in Susac syndrome. An input of about 0.45 to 1 ug of RNA was subjected to reverse transcription using random hexamers. TCRdb independently ran MiXCR on the immunoSEQ multiplex PCR reads; one entry per CDR3 protein. The repertoire holds roughly 200,000 distinct CDR3 sequences, with 85% to 95% as singletons. Source material: CD4+ T cells from PBMCs. The receptors here all came from a human donor with multiple sclerosis.

The gene calls are TRBV9 and TRBJ1-1; unclear D gene. Looked up from germline, CDR1 is SGDLS and CDR2 is YYNGEE. The V and J ends lost 0 bases and 1 base respectively, with 10 bases between them. The CDR3 contains 15 residues. The CDR3 reads CASSVDGRPNTEAFF. The CDR3 region has the DNA TGTGCCAGCAGCGTAGATGGCAGACCGAACACTGAAGCTTTCTTT.

The chain has TRBV3-1 and TRBJ1-2; 7 nucleotides match TRBD1. The CDR3 spans 16 residues. Per germline, CDR1 LGHDT and CDR2 YNNKEL (reference sequence). V dropped 5 bases and J dropped 6; count of bases not matched to a gene: 15. CDR3 loop: CASSAPGTVPRDGYTF. The CDR3 coding sequence is TGTGCCAGCAGCGCCCCCGGGACAGTCCCAAGGGATGGCTACACCTTC.

This chain joins TRBV2 and TRBJ2-5; possible D gene TRBD2, 6 bases. The CDR3 contains 14 residues. V lost 8 bases and J 2 bases, leaving 15 bases between the germline ends. The germline gives CDR1 SNHLY, CDR2 FYNNEI. The CDR3 reads CASRQTSEQETQYF. DNA for the CDR3: TGTGCCAGCCGGCAGACTAGTGAACAAGAGACCCAGTACTTC. Combining the CDR3 with reference TRBV2 and TRBJ2-5 gives the whole variable domain EPEVTQTPSHQVTQMGQEVILRCVPISNHLYFYWYRQILGQKVEFLVSFYNNEISEKSEIFDDQFSVERPDGSNFTLKIRSTKLEDSAMYFCASRQTSEQETQYFGPGTRLLVL.

J is TRBJ2-3 and V is TRBV6-1; TRBD2 agrees at 8 bases. Unmatched junction bases numbered 12, after V lost 6 bases and J lost 1 base. Looked up from germline, CDR1 is MNHNS and CDR2 is SASEGT. The CDR3 sequence is 17 residues long. CDR3 residues: CASSPSGGRRGTDTQYF. DNA of the CDR3: TGTGCCAGCAGCCCCTCGGGGGGGCGGCGGGGCACAGATACGCAGTATTTT.

V and J are TRBV6-6 and TRBJ2-7; D gene unclear. This CDR3 comprises 13 residues. Germline CDR1 is MNHNY and CDR2 is SVGAGI (reference sequence). V gave up 3 bases and J gave up 0 bases, with 6 bases separating them. The CDR3 region has the DNA TGTGCCAGCAGTTATGAGGCCTCCTACGAGCAGTACTTC. Translated, it gives CASSYEASYEQYF.

The rearrangement uses TRBV20-1 and TRBJ1-1; D remains ambiguous. This CDR3 spans 11 amino acids. The germline V gene has CDR1 DFQATT and CDR2 SNEGSKA (reference sequence). Trimming stripped 4 bases from V and 4 bases from J, with 7 bases between. Here the CDR3 reads CSAKPGTEAFF. Here the CDR3 DNA reads TGCAGTGCTAAACCGGGCACTGAAGCTTTCTTT.

This chain joins TRBV29-1 and TRBJ1-1, with 7 bases fitting TRBD1. This CDR3 comprises 14 residues. V lost 3 bases, J lost 0 bases, and 4 bases stayed unmatched. Per germline, CDR1 SQVTM and CDR2 ANQGSEA. The CDR3 region is CSVENRGVNTEAFF. The CDR3 region has the DNA TGCAGCGTTGAGAACAGGGGTGTGAACACTGAAGCTTTCTTT.

The chain links TRBV5-1 to TRBJ2-5; the match to TRBD1 covers 9 bases. V shed 3 bases and J 4 bases; nucleotides not matched to a gene: 10. Germline assignment: CDR1 SGHRS and CDR2 YFSETQ. This CDR3 has 16 residues. The CDR3 nucleotides are TGCGCCAGCAGCTCAACCACAGGGGGCGGAGGAGAGACCCAGTACTTC. It encodes CASSSTTGGGGETQYF.

This chain joins TRBV20-1 and TRBJ2-1; the match to TRBD1 covers 7 bases. The V and J ends lost 3 bases and 8 bases, in that order; junction bases with no gene match: 13. The germline gives CDR1 DFQATT, CDR2 SNEGSKA (reference sequence). The CDR3 consists of 15 residues. The CDR3 loop is CSAREGQGVGDEQFF. Written as DNA, the CDR3 is TGCAGTGCTAGGGAAGGGCAGGGGGTGGGGGATGAGCAGTTCTTC.

V usage is TRBV5-5 and J usage is TRBJ1-2, with D hard to call. V was trimmed by 6 bases and J by 6 bases, leaving 15 bases between them. CDR1 and CDR2 (germline): SGHKS, YYEKEE (reference sequence). This CDR3 is 13 amino acids long. CDR3 coding DNA: TGTGCCAGCACGTGGGCTCCCCAAGATGGCTACACCTTC. Its translation is CASTWAPQDGYTF. Combining the CDR3 with reference TRBV5-5 and TRBJ1-2 gives the whole variable domain DAGVTQSPTHLIKTRGQQVTLRCSPISGHKSVSWYQQVLGQGPQFIFQYYEKEERGRGNFPDRFSARQFPNYSSELNVNALLLGDSALYLCASTWAPQDGYTFGSGTRLTVV.

This rearrangement joins TRBV12-3 or TRBV12-4 to TRBJ2-7; D call uncertain. The V end was cut by 7 bases, the J end by 7 bases, with 14 bases between. The CDR3 is made up of 12 amino acids. CDR3: CASTSGVREQYF. DNA of the CDR3: TGTGCCAGCACCTCTGGGGTTCGGGAGCAGTACTTC.

In DNA form, the CDR3 reads TGCAGTGCTAGACGGCAGGGAGGAGAGACTGAAGCTTTCTTT. Translating gives CSARRQGGETEAFF. The chain joins TRBV20-1 to TRBJ1-1, with D maybe TRBD1 (5 bases). V was cut by 2 bases and J by 5 bases, with 15 bases left in between. This CDR3 region has 14 residues. Germline CDR1 reads DFQATT; CDR2 reads SNEGSKA (reference sequence).

This clonotype was observed once. The chain employs TRBV3-1 and TRBJ2-3; 13 bases agree with TRBD2. Germline CDR1 LGHDT, CDR2 YNNKEL (reference sequence). Trimming removed 4 bases from V and 2 bases from J; junction bases left unmatched: 9. The CDR3 contains 18 residues. The CDR3 coding sequence is TGTGCCAGCAGCCGGAACTTACTAGCGGGGGGGTCCACAGATACGCAGTATTTT. It yields the protein CASSRNLLAGGSTDTQYF.

This chain connects TRBV12-3 or TRBV12-4 to TRBJ1-1; D may be TRBD1 (5 bases). The CDR3 runs 12 residues. V lost 6 bases and J lost 4, with 9 bases in between. CDR3 amino acids: CASSPDSTEAFF. The CDR3 coding sequence is TGTGCCAGCAGCCCTGACAGCACTGAAGCTTTCTTT.

The chain is built from TRBV7-9 and TRBJ1-5, with D possibly matching TRBD1 (6 bases). Germline CDR1 SEHNR, CDR2 FQNEAQ (reference sequence). CDR3 length: 16 amino acids. The V end was cut by 5 bases, the J end by 6 bases, with 20 bases between. CDR3 sequence (DNA): TGTGCCAGCAGCCCTTCTCAGGGGTATAGGATTCAGCCCCAGCATTTT. This codes for CASSPSQGYRIQPQHF.

This sequence joins TRBV4-1 and TRBJ2-5, with D maybe TRBD1 (5 bases). This CDR3 region has 14 residues. V lost 3 bases and J 2 bases, leaving 10 bases between the germline ends. From germline, CDR1 is MGHRA and CDR2 YSYEKL. CDR3 nucleotide sequence: TGCGCCAGCAGCCAGGAGACAGTTCAAGAGACCCAGTACTTC. Its protein is CASSQETVQETQYF.

The genes are TRBV4-1 and TRBJ1-1, with TRBD1 matching over 12 bases. Germline V CDR1 and CDR2: MGHRA, YSYEKL. The CDR3 sequence is 18 residues long. Trimming at V came to 0 bases and at J to 5 bases, leaving 10 bases not matched to a gene. The CDR3 sequence is CASSQDKMGTGGWTEAFF. The CDR3 DNA is TGCGCCAGCAGCCAAGACAAGATGGGGACAGGGGGCTGGACTGAAGCTTTCTTT.

The chain recombines TRBV9 with TRBJ2-7; 7 bases agree with TRBD1. The CDR3 loop spans 15 amino acids. CDR1 SGDLS and CDR2 YYNGEE come from the germline V gene. J gave up 0 bases and V 0 bases, and 3 bases lay outside the gene matches. CDR3 residues: CASSVAGQSSYEQYF. CDR3 DNA sequence: TGTGCCAGCAGCGTAGCGGGACAGTCCTCCTACGAGCAGTACTTC.

This clonotype was seen a few times. The V gene is TRBV7-8, the J gene TRBJ2-6; D is uncertain. In germline, CDR1 is SGHVS, CDR2 FQNEAQ. V lost 0 bases and J lost 1, with 4 bases in between. The CDR3 sequence is 15 residues long. The CDR3 sequence: CASSLAPSGANVLTF. In DNA, the CDR3 is TGTGCCAGCAGCTTAGCGCCTTCTGGGGCCAACGTCCTGACTTTC.

The gene calls are TRBV12-3 or TRBV12-4 and TRBJ2-1; D is perhaps TRBD2 (5 bases). The length of the CDR3 is 13 residues. Trimming took off 4 bases at V and 9 bases at J, with 13 bases between the two ends. This CDR3 is CASSSSDSAEQFF. The CDR3, as DNA: TGTGCCAGCAGTTCCTCGGACTCAGCTGAGCAGTTCTTC.

This clonotype was counted a single time. The chain couples TRBV10-1 to TRBJ2-2, with D perhaps given as TRBD1 or TRBD2 (5 bases each). Germline CDR1 is WNHNN and CDR2 is SYGVQD (reference sequence). This CDR3 is 16 amino acids long. Trimming cost V 6 bases and J 4 bases, with 18 bases left between them. CDR3 residues: CASSQSLGTATGELFF. The DNA of the CDR3 is TGCGCCAGCAGCCAATCGTTAGGGACGGCCACCGGGGAGCTGTTTTTT.

This chain connects TRBV20-1 to TRBJ2-5; the match to TRBD1 covers 8 bases. CDR1 is DFQATT, CDR2 SNEGSKA, per germline (reference sequence). The CDR3 consists of 16 residues. The ends lost 0 bases at V and 4 bases at J; junction bases unmatched: 10. The CDR3 DNA is TGCAGTGCTAGAGAGGAGTGGAGGACAGGGCGAGAGACCCAGTACTTC. Residues: CSAREEWRTGRETQYF.

The chain is built from TRBV7-2 and TRBJ2-3; D ambiguous. The V gene's germline CDR1 is SGHTA and CDR2 FQGNSA. This CDR3 contains 12 residues. The ends were cut back, 1 base at V and 9 bases at J, with 8 bases in the middle. CDR3 in amino acids: CASSLVPGTQYF. Here the CDR3 DNA reads TGTGCCAGCAGCTTAGTCCCGGGCACGCAGTATTTT.

The rearrangement uses TRBV6-2 or TRBV6-3 and TRBJ1-5; D gene ambiguous. Deletions cut 11 bases from V and 0 bases from J, with 8 bases between. The germline V gene has CDR1 MNHEY and CDR2 SVGEGT. The CDR3 covers 12 residues. The CDR3 coding sequence is TGTGCCCCGAAGGATAGCAATCAGCCCCAGCATTTT. Translation: CAPKDSNQPQHF.

In its sample, this clonotype was seen once. The V gene is TRBV5-1, the J gene TRBJ2-2, with D uncertain. The CDR3 sequence is 15 residues long. CDR1 is SGHRS, CDR2 YFSETQ, per germline. V lost 0 bases to trimming and J lost 4 bases, with 10 bases between them. CDR3 coding DNA: TGCGCCAGCAGCTTGGACGGGTCCCCCACCGGGGAGCTGTTTTTT. Protein: CASSLDGSPTGELFF.

The gene calls are TRBV6-2 or TRBV6-3 and TRBJ2-5; D gene unclear. The germline gives CDR1 MNHEY, CDR2 SVGEGT. The length of the CDR3 is 15 residues. V was cut by 2 bases and J by 1 base, with 11 bases left in between. The CDR3 is CASSYLSSPQETQYF. In DNA form, the CDR3 reads TGTGCCAGCAGTTACCTATCTAGTCCCCAAGAGACCCAGTACTTC.

The genes are TRBV30 and TRBJ1-6; tentatively, D is TRBD1 (5 bases). Trimming pared 0 bases from V and 7 bases from J, leaving 13 bases between. CDR3 length: 15 residues. The germline V gene encodes CDR1 GTSNPN and CDR2 SVGIG (reference sequence). The CDR3 here is CAWSVRRGDNSPLHF. The CDR3 DNA sequence: TGTGCCTGGAGTGTACGAAGAGGGGACAATTCACCCCTCCACTTT.

The chain carries TRBV3-1 and TRBJ1-6; 7 bases agree with TRBD1. In germline, CDR1 is LGHDT, CDR2 YNNKEL (reference sequence). This CDR3 comprises 16 residues. Losses at the gene ends were 6 bases for V and 7 bases for J; bases not matched to a gene: 12. In nucleotides, the CDR3 is TGTGCCAGCAGTTGGGACAGCCTAAATTGGAATTCACCCCTCCACTTT. Encoded protein: CASSWDSLNWNSPLHF.

This chain uses TRBV5-6 with TRBJ2-3, with 10 bases aligning to TRBD2. Germline V lookup: CDR1 SGHDT, CDR2 YYEEEE. The CDR3 consists of 16 residues. V lost 4 bases and J lost 1; bases outside the gene matches: 6. The CDR3 reads CASSPGLADGTDTQYF. In DNA, the CDR3 is TGTGCCAGCAGCCCCGGACTAGCGGATGGCACAGATACGCAGTATTTT.